This TCR beta chain emerged from a study of T cells in Graves' hyperthyroidism and ophthalmopathy. General study points: Most thyroid clonotypes with frequency above 0.001 were detected in blood. A model using 13 V-J features told ophthalmopathy apart from stable hyperthyroidism. Ophthalmopathy was model-predicted a median about six months pre-onset.

Diagnoses were made from clinical symptoms, serum measures (thyroxine and TRAb), thyroid ultrasound and orbital computed tomography. This clonotype appeared many times. The antigen remains unidentified. Amplified TCR beta CDR3 regions derived from RNA transcripts. The primer set for the first-round RT-PCR of the TCR CDR3 was HTBI. Using its own MiXCR run on the multiplex PCR reads, TCRdb lists one record per CDR3 protein. The sample includes 250,000 to 300,000 distinct CDR3 sequences, more than 10% of them seen just once. The trim removed 6 bases at V and 5 bases at J, leaving 8 bases unmatched. This CDR3 contains 15 residues. Looked up from germline, CDR1 is MNHNS and CDR2 is SASEGT.

Material for sequencing was blood. The source is a woman aged 25-40 years with Graves' hyperthyroidism that later progressed to Graves' ophthalmopathy. The chain has TRBV6-1 and TRBJ2-1, with 9 bases matching TRBD1. The CDR3 DNA is TGTGCCAGCAGCCTTGGACAGGGGCGAAACAATGAGCAGTTCTTC. This gives the protein CASSLGQGRNNEQFF.